The clone carrying this T cell receptor (beta chain) was observed a handful of times. These data come from a study of T-cell reconstitution after alpha-beta-depleted transplantation in children. The CDR3 loop spans 15 amino acids. Trimming stripped 1 base from V and 4 bases from J, with 13 bases between. Germline assignment: CDR1 MNHEY and CDR2 SMNVEV (reference sequence). This sample's TCRbeta library carried unique molecular identifier barcodes. MiXCR, applied by TCRdb to the PCR reads, yields one record per CDR3 protein. The repertoire holds about 360,000 distinct CDR3 sequences, less than 15% seen once, with over 3.5% in the top ten.

The sequenced sample was PBMCs, obtained from the stem cell graft. The receptor's source is a human donor who donated a stem cell graft to a child with Fanconi anemia. The rearrangement links TRBV27 to TRBJ1-2, with D possibly matching TRBD1 (5 bases). In DNA, the CDR3 is TGTGCCAGCAGTTTATTGGGGGGGAGCTCCTATGGCTACACCTTC. This encodes CASSLLGGSSYGYTF.